The rows below give T cell receptor beta chains drawn from one sample of a study of blood T cell repertoires in COVID-19. Data came from immunoSEQ multiplex PCR; TCRdb stores just in-frame clones and leaves some out. The sample includes more than 85,000 clones, about 85% seen only once; the top ten take around 5.1%. Material: peripheral blood. The receptors originated from a human donor in a cohort sampled during active COVID-19. CDR3s include the opening cysteine and the closing phenylalanine or tryptophan. Fields, in order: V gene, J gene, D gene, clone size, CDR3 protein, CDR3 DNA. D genes are given only for firm matches. Some rows mark clone size as missing; the rest say once, few, many or name a class of expanded clone.

>TRBV29-1|TRBJ1-1|.|.
CSVLAPLMNTEAFF
TGCAGCGTTTTGGCTCCTCTTATGAACACTGAAGCTTTCTTT
>TRBV9|TRBJ2-3|TRBD2|.
CASSVGGSADTQYF
TGTGCCAGCAGCGTAGGCGGGAGTGCAGATACGCAGTATTTT
>TRBV10-3|TRBJ1-5|.|.
CAIGEGNQPQHF
TGTGCCATCGGGGAGGGCAATCAGCCCCAGCATTTT
>TRBV7-2|TRBJ2-5|TRBD2|.
CASSLRLAGKETQYF
TGTGCCAGCAGCTTAAGGCTAGCGGGGAAGGAGACCCAGTACTTC
>TRBV7-9|TRBJ1-4|.|.
CASSNTGWRGAEGEKLFF
TGTGCCAGCAGCAACACGGGGTGGCGGGGGGCGGAGGGAGAAAAACTGTTTTTT
>TRBV7-9|TRBJ2-1|TRBD2|.
CAGSWGGRGIEQFF
TGTGCCGGCAGCTGGGGCGGGAGGGGGATAGAGCAGTTCTTC
>TRBV10-3|TRBJ2-2|TRBD1|.
CAISEWGQANTGELFF
TGTGCCATCAGTGAGTGGGGACAGGCGAACACCGGGGAGCTGTTTTTT
>TRBV6-1|TRBJ2-5|.|once
CASSERERETQYF
TGTGCCAGCAGTGAAAGGGAGCGAGAGACCCAGTACTTC
>TRBV5-6|TRBJ1-5|TRBD1|many
CASQRGTGSWNQPQHF
TGTGCCAGCCAGAGGGGGACAGGGAGCTGGAATCAGCCCCAGCATTTT
>TRBV18|TRBJ1-1|.|.
CASSLSGEGATEAFF
TGTGCCAGCTCACTTTCGGGGGAGGGTGCCACTGAAGCTTTCTTT
>TRBV4-2|TRBJ1-6|TRBD1|.
CASSAPGGATGGNSPLHF
TGTGCCAGCAGCGCCCCAGGTGGGGCGACAGGGGGAAATTCACCCCTCCACTTT
>TRBV5-1|TRBJ2-7|TRBD2|.
CASSFGGREYEQYF
TGCGCCAGCAGCTTTGGTGGGAGGGAGTACGAGCAGTACTTC
>TRBV28|TRBJ1-2|.|.
CASSLLAGYGYTF
TGTGCCAGCAGTTTATTGGCAGGGTATGGCTACACCTTC
>TRBV7-2|TRBJ2-3|.|.
CASSSTERTNTDTQYF
TGTGCCAGCAGCTCCACGGAGCGGACTAACACAGATACGCAGTATTTT
>TRBV4-1|TRBJ1-1|.|medium-sized
CASSQEAGNTEAFF
TGCGCCAGCAGCCAAGAGGCGGGGAACACTGAAGCTTTCTTT
>TRBV7-7|TRBJ1-2|.|.
CASSLTPGREDGYTF
TGTGCTAGCAGCTTAACCCCGGGGCGGGAGGATGGCTACACCTTC
>TRBV6-1|TRBJ1-2|.|.
CASSEVGRSPGYTF
TGTGCCAGCAGTGAAGTGGGCAGATCTCCTGGCTACACCTTC
>TRBV14|TRBJ2-7|TRBD1|.
CASSPLDRERSTYEQYF
TGTGCCAGCAGCCCCCTGGACAGGGAGAGGTCCACCTACGAGCAGTACTTC
>TRBV7-2|TRBJ2-7|TRBD1|.
CASSVSGTGPSYEQYF
TGTGCCAGCAGCGTGTCCGGGACAGGACCTTCCTACGAGCAGTACTTC
>TRBV6-5|TRBJ2-7|.|.
CASKRDLSYEQYF
TGTGCCAGCAAGAGGGATCTCTCCTACGAGCAGTACTTC
>TRBV9|TRBJ2-2|TRBD1|.
CASSARTGGTGELFF
TGTGCCAGCAGCGCGAGGACAGGGGGTACCGGGGAGCTGTTTTTT
>TRBV12-3/TRBV12-4|TRBJ2-7|.|.
CASSPITGNEQYF
TGTGCCAGCAGTCCAATCACAGGAAACGAGCAGTACTTC
>TRBV4-2|TRBJ2-5|.|once
CASSRTTQETQYF
TGTGCCAGCAGTCGGACTACCCAAGAGACCCAGTACTTC
>TRBV7-9|TRBJ2-3|TRBD2|.
CASSSYPSGGAPDTQYF
TGTGCCAGCAGCTCTTATCCTAGCGGGGGGGCCCCAGATACGCAGTATTTT
>TRBV6-5|TRBJ2-7|.|.
CASSFFRGASYEQYF
TGTGCCAGCAGTTTCTTCCGGGGGGCGTCCTACGAGCAGTACTTC
>TRBV10-2|TRBJ2-7|.|.
CASRTDSNRIYEQYF
TGCGCCAGCAGGACGGACAGTAATCGGATATACGAGCAGTACTTC
>TRBV19|TRBJ1-3|.|.
CASTAGTSGNTIYF
TGTGCCAGTACGGCAGGAACCTCTGGAAACACCATATATTTT
>TRBV7-3|TRBJ2-3|TRBD2|.
CASSFSGSTDTQYF
TGTGCCAGCAGCTTTAGCGGGAGCACAGATACGCAGTATTTT
>TRBV28|TRBJ1-6|.|.
CASRKGTRYNSPFHF
TGTGCCAGCAGGAAGGGGACACGTTATAATTCACCCTTCCACTTT
>TRBV5-1|TRBJ2-5|.|.
CASSFMETQYF
TGCGCCAGCAGCTTCATGGAGACCCAGTACTTC
>TRBV6-4|TRBJ1-2|.|.
CASRAEDRLGYTF
TGTGCCAGCAGGGCAGAGGACAGACTGGGCTACACCTTC
>TRBV19|TRBJ2-7|TRBD1|.
CASSTVVGTVSYEQYF
TGTGCCAGTAGTACCGTGGTTGGGACAGTCTCCTACGAGCAGTACTTC